The clone carrying this T cell receptor beta chain was found many times. Its antigen is currently unknown. Germline V CDR1 and CDR2: MNHNS, SASEGT. Trimming at V came to 6 bases and at J to 1 base, leaving 5 bases not matched to a gene. The CDR3 consists of 14 residues. This sample was taken from a study of early T cells in non-severe SARS-CoV-2 infection. Study-level results: Anti-spike CD8 responses were favored by VDJdb matching, which missed private and CD4 specificities.

Unique molecular identifier tags were affixed to discrete cDNA molecules. In TCRdb, the 5' RACE reads were re-called with MiXCR into one record per CDR3 protein. Of some 87,000 distinct CDR3 sequences listed, 9.5% to 13% are singletons. Sequencing was done on a sample of whole blood. V gene TRBV6-1 combines with J gene TRBJ2-5; 7 nucleotides align to TRBD1. The receptor was derived from an adult who was a healthcare worker with PCR-confirmed SARS-CoV-2 infection or an uninfected control (not recorded which). The CDR3: CASSQDRVQETQYF. CDR3 sequence (DNA): TGTGCCAGCAGCCAAGACAGGGTCCAAGAGACCCAGTACTTC.